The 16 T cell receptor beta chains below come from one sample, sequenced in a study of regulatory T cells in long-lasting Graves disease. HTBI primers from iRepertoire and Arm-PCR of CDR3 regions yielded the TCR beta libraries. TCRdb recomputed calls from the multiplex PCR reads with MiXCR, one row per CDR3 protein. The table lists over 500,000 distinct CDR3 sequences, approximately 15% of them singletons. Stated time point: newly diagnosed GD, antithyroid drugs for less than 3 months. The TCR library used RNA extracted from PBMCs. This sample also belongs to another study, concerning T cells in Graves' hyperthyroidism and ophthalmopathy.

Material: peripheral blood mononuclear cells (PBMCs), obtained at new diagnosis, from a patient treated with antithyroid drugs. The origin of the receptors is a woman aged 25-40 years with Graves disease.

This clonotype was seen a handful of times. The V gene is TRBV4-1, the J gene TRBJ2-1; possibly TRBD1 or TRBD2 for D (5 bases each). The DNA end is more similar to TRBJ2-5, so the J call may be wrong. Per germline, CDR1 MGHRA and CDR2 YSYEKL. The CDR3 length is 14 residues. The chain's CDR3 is CASSRRGHQETQYF. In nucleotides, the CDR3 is TGCGCCAGCAGCCGCCGGGGCCACCAAGAGACCCAGTACTTC.

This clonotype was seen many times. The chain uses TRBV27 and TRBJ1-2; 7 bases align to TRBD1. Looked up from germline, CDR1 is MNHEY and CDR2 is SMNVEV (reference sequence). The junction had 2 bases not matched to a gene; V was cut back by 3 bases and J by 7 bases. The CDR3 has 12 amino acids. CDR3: CASSFRGGGYTF. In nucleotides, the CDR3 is TGTGCCAGCAGTTTCAGGGGGGGTGGCTACACCTTC.

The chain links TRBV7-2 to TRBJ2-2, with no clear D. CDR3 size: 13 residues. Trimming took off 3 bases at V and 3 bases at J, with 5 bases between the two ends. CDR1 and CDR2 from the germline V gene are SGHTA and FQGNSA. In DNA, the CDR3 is TGTGCCAGCAGCTTCCCGTACACCGGGGAGCTGTTTTTT. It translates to CASSFPYTGELFF.

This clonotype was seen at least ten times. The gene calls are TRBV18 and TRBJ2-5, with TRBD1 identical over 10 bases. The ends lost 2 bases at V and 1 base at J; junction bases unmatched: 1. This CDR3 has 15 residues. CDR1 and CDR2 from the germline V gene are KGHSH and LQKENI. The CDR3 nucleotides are TGTGCCAGCTCACCAGACAGGGGGCCCCAAGAGACCCAGTACTTC. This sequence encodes CASSPDRGPQETQYF.

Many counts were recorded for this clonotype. In DNA, the CDR3 is TGTGCCAGCAGTTTATTAGGGACTAGCAAAGGCAATGAGCAGTTCTTC. Its translation: CASSLLGTSKGNEQFF. V usage is TRBV12-3 or TRBV12-4 and J usage is TRBJ2-1, with 9 positions matching TRBD2. The V and J ends lost 2 bases and 6 bases, in that order; junction bases with no gene match: 8. This CDR3 has 16 amino acids.

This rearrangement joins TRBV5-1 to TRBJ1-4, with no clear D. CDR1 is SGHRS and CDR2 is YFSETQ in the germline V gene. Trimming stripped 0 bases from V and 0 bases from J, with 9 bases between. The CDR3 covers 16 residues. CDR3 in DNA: TGCGCCAGCAGCTTGGCCGTATTAGCAACTAATGAAAAACTGTTTTTT. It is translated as CASSLAVLATNEKLFF.

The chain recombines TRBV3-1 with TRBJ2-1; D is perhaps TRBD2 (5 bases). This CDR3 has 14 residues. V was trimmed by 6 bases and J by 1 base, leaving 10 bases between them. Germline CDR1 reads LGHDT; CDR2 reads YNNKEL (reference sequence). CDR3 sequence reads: CASRGSGSYNEQFF. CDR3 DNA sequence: TGTGCCAGCAGAGGCTCGGGGTCCTACAATGAGCAGTTCTTC.

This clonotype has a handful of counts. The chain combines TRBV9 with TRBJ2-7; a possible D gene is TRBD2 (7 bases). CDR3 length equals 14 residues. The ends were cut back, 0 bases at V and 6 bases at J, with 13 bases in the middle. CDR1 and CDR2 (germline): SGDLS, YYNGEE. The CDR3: CASSVGERGGEQYF. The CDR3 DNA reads TGTGCCAGCAGCGTAGGAGAAAGGGGGGGCGAGCAGTACTTC.

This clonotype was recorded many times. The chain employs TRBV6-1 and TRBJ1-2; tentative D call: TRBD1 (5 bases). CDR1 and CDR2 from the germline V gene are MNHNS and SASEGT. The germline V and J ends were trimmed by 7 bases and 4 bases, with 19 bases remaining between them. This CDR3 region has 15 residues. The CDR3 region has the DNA TGTGCCAGCATCTCTCCGTCGGGGACCGGCTATGGCTACACCTTC. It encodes CASISPSGTGYGYTF.

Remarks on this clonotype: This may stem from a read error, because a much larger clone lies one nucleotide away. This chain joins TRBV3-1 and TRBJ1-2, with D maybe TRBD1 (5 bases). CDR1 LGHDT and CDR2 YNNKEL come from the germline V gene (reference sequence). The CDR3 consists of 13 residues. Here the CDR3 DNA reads TGTGCCAACAGCCCCACAGGTTACTATGGCTACACCTTC. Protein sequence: CANSPTGYYGYTF.

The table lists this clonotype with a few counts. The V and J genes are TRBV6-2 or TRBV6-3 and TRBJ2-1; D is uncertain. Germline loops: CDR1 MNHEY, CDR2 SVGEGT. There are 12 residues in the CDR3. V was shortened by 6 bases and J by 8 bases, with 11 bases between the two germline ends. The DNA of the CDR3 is TGTGCCAGCAGATTCATTCGGTATGAGCAGTTCTTC. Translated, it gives CASRFIRYEQFF.

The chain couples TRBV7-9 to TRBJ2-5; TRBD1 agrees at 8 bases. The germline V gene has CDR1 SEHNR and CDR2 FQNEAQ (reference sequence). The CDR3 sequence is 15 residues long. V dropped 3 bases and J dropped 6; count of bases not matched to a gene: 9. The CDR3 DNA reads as TGTGCCAGCAGCTTCCAGGACAGGGAGGCAAAGACCCAGTACTTC. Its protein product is CASSFQDREAKTQYF. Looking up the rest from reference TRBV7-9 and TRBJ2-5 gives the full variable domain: DTGVSQNPRHKITKRGQNVTFRCDPISEHNRLYWYRQTLGQGPEFLTYFQNEAQLEKSRLLSDRFSAERPKGSFSTLEIQRTEQGDSAMYLCASSFQDREAKTQYFGPGTRLLVL.

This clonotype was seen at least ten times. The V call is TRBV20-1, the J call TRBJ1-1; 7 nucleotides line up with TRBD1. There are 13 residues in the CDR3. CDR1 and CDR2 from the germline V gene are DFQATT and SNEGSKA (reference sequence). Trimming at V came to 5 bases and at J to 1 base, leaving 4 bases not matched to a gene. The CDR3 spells CSAHRGRNTEAFF. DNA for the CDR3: TGCAGTGCTCACAGGGGCAGGAACACTGAAGCTTTCTTT.

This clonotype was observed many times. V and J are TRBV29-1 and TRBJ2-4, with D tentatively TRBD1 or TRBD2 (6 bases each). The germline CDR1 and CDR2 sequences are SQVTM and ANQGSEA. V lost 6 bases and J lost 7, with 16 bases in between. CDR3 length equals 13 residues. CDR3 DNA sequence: TGCAGCGTCCCACAGGGAGGAGGGAACATTCAGTACTTC. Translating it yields CSVPQGGGNIQYF.

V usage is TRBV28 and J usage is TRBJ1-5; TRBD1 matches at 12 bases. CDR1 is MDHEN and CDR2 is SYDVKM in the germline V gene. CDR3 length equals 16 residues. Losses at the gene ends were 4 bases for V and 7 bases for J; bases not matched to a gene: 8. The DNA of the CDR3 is TGTGCCAGCAGTTCAGCCGGGACAGGGGGCATGCAGCCCCAGCATTTT. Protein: CASSSAGTGGMQPQHF.

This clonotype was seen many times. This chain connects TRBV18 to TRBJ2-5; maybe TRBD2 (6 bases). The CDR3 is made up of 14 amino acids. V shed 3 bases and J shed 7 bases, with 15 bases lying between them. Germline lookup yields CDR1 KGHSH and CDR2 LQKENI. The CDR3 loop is CASSPNGSPGTQYF. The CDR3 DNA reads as TGTGCCAGCTCACCGAACGGGAGCCCAGGGACCCAGTACTTC.